The 16 T cell receptor beta chains reported below all come from one sample, sequenced in a study of PD-L1 blockade in urothelial cancer (dated by TCRdb to about 2017). Per the publication, the time point label means: pretreatment peripheral blood. The receptor library was made with the immunoSEQ multiplex PCR assay. In its TCRdb copy, this immuneACCESS table keeps in-frame sequences only and misses some clones. Where compared with another copy, unresolved V genes explain less than half of these, and the others have no known cause. This sample holds 90,000 or so clones; around 91% were observed only once. The ten top clones hold under 2% of the sample. The source was PBMCs, collected around atezolizumab (anti-PD-L1) treatment. Receptors were obtained from a man between 60 and 75 years old with urothelial cancer.

This clone has only one observation. J is TRBJ2-5 and V is TRBV19; 10 positions match TRBD2. Germline loops: CDR1 LNHDA, CDR2 SQIVND (reference sequence). Trimming took 3 bases from V and 5 from J; bases not matched to a gene: 9. The CDR3 loop spans 16 amino acids. CDR3 sequence (DNA): TGTGCCAGTAGTATGACAGCGGGAGGGCCCAGGGAGACCCAGTACTTC. It translates to CASSMTAGGPRETQYF.

V and J are TRBV19 and TRBJ2-2; D is uncertain. The CDR3 sequence is 13 residues long. In germline, CDR1 is LNHDA, CDR2 SQIVND (reference sequence). Trimming shortened V by 10 bases and J by 1 base, and 10 bases separated the two germline ends. Written as DNA, the CDR3 is TGTGCCACCGGAAGAGGGAACACCGGGGAGCTGTTTTTT. Its translation: CATGRGNTGELFF.

The J gene is TRBJ1-3, the V gene TRBV30; D gene ambiguous. Germline CDR1 and CDR2: GTSNPN and SVGIG (reference sequence). V lost 1 base to trimming and J lost 0 bases, with 13 bases between them. The CDR3 is 16 residues long. The CDR3 DNA sequence: TGTGCCTGGAGTGGCCTCCACCTGAGCTCTGGAAACACCATATATTTT. Translating gives CAWSGLHLSSGNTIYF.

V usage is TRBV5-1 and J usage is TRBJ2-7; a weak D match, TRBD1 (5 bases). Trimming pared 0 bases from V and 6 bases from J, leaving 7 bases between. CDR3 length equals 12 residues. Germline CDR1 and CDR2: SGHRS and YFSETQ. CDR3 DNA sequence: TGCGCCAGCAGCTTGGTTAGGGGCGAGCAGTACTTC. Its translation: CASSLVRGEQYF. Full variable domain (outside the CDR3, taken from reference TRBV5-1 and TRBJ2-7): KAGVTQTPRYLIKTRGQQVTLSCSPISGHRSVSWYQQTPGQGLQFLFEYFSETQRNKGNFPGRFSGRQFSNSRSEMNVSTLELGDSALYLCASSLVRGEQYFGPGTRLTVT.

CDR3 bases: TGCGCCAGCAGATTTACGGGAGATACGCAGTATTTT. Translation: CASRFTGDTQYF. V is TRBV5-1 and J is TRBJ2-3; D not certain. Germline CDR1 and CDR2: SGHRS and YFSETQ. The V end lost 5 bases, the J end lost 5 bases, and 9 bases lay between the germline ends. This CDR3 has 12 residues. The full variable domain, rest sourced from reference TRBV5-1 and TRBJ2-3, is KAGVTQTPRYLIKTRGQQVTLSCSPISGHRSVSWYQQTPGQGLQFLFEYFSETQRNKGNFPGRFSGRQFSNSRSEMNVSTLELGDSALYLCASRFTGDTQYFGPGTRLTVL.

The chain employs TRBV29-1 and TRBJ2-7, with 9 bases matching TRBD2. CDR1 SQVTM and CDR2 ANQGSEA come from the germline V gene. V was clipped by 7 bases and J by 5 bases; unmatched bases: 12. The CDR3 is made up of 14 amino acids. DNA of the CDR3: TGCAGCGCCAGAGGGAGCGGGAGGTTTAACGAGCAGTACTTC. Protein sequence: CSARGSGRFNEQYF.

CDR3 in amino acids: CASSSQGSNQPQHF. CDR3 DNA sequence: TGTGCCAGCAGTTCGCAGGGAAGCAATCAGCCCCAGCATTTT. The J gene is TRBJ1-5, the V gene TRBV6-5; possible D gene TRBD1, 5 bases. Trimming took 4 bases from V and 1 from J, leaving 8 bases between them. CDR1 is MNHEY, CDR2 SVGAGI, per germline. This CDR3 region has 14 residues.

V gene TRBV7-9 combines with J gene TRBJ2-7, with 9 bases matching TRBD2. The CDR3 length is 14 residues. Losses at the gene ends were 1 base for V and 5 bases for J; bases not matched to a gene: 3. The germline gives CDR1 SEHNR, CDR2 FQNEAQ (reference sequence). The CDR3 DNA reads as TGTGCCAGCAGCTTAGGCGGGGGGGCGGACGAGCAGTACTTC. This translates into CASSLGGGADEQYF.

The chain links TRBV11-2 to TRBJ2-7; TRBD1 agrees at 8 bases. The CDR3 sequence is 16 residues long. V dropped 2 bases and J dropped 2; count of bases not matched to a gene: 8. Per the germline V gene, CDR1 is SGHAT and CDR2 is FQNNGV. CDR3 coding DNA: TGTGCCAGCAGCTTATCGTCCGGACAGGGAACCTACGAGCAGTACTTC. It codes for CASSLSSGQGTYEQYF. The whole variable domain, filled in from reference TRBV11-2 and TRBJ2-7, reads EAGVAQSPRYKIIEKRQSVAFWCNPISGHATLYWYQQILGQGPKLLIQFQNNGVVDDSQLPKDRFSAERLKGVDSTLKIQPAKLEDSAVYLCASSLSSGQGTYEQYFGPGTRLTVT.

The chain joins TRBV2 to TRBJ2-2; D is undetermined. The germline V and J ends were trimmed by 4 bases and 5 bases, with 14 bases remaining between them. Germline assignment: CDR1 SNHLY and CDR2 FYNNEI. The CDR3 consists of 15 residues. DNA of the CDR3: TGTGCCAGCAGTGTGCGGTCCTTGAGTACCGGGGAGCTGTTTTTT. The encoded protein is CASSVRSLSTGELFF.

The gene calls are TRBV6-5 and TRBJ2-3; 9 nucleotides align to TRBD2. Germline V gene lookup returns CDR1 MNHEY and CDR2 SVGAGI. Germline trimming cut 6 bases from V and 8 bases from J; bases unmatched to any gene: 9. The CDR3 is 14 residues long. CDR3 nucleotides: TGTGCCAGCAGACAGGCGGGAGGGGGTGGTACGCAGTATTTT. It is translated as CASRQAGGGGTQYF.

This clone was counted a single time. V usage is TRBV2 and J usage is TRBJ2-2; D perhaps matches TRBD1 (5 bases). The V end was cut by 3 bases, the J end by 6 bases, with 11 bases between. This CDR3 comprises 14 residues. CDR1 and CDR2 (germline): SNHLY, FYNNEI. This chain's CDR3 is CASSEGRGAGELFF. DNA for the CDR3: TGTGCCAGCAGTGAGGGTAGGGGCGCCGGGGAGCTGTTTTTT. The variable domain in full, completed from reference TRBV2 and TRBJ2-2, reads EPEVTQTPSHQVTQMGQEVILRCVPISNHLYFYWYRQILGQKVEFLVSFYNNEISEKSEIFDDQFSVERPDGSNFTLKIRSTKLEDSAMYFCASSEGRGAGELFFGEGSRLTVL.

The chain's CDR3 is CASSPGLANSYEQYF. CDR3 bases: TGTGCCAGCTCACCGGGACTAGCGAACTCCTACGAGCAGTACTTC. This chain joins TRBV18 and TRBJ2-7; TRBD2 agrees at 10 bases. Germline CDR1 KGHSH, CDR2 LQKENI. V was pared by 3 bases and J by 0 bases, with 2 bases of the junction left unmatched. CDR3 length equals 15 residues.

The chain joins TRBV6-5 to TRBJ2-5; D is perhaps TRBD2 (5 bases). Per the germline V gene, CDR1 is MNHEY and CDR2 is SVGAGI. This CDR3 region has 14 residues. V lost 0 bases, J lost 5 bases, and 10 bases lay in between. Here the CDR3 reads CASSYSISAETQYF. DNA for the CDR3: TGTGCCAGCAGTTACTCGATTAGCGCGGAGACCCAGTACTTC.

V gene TRBV4-3 combines with J gene TRBJ2-7, with D perhaps matching TRBD2 (7 bases). Trimming stripped 1 base from V and 5 bases from J, with 24 bases between. The CDR3 spans 18 residues. Germline CDR1 is LGHNA and CDR2 is YSLEER. DNA of the CDR3: TGCGCCAGCAGCCAAGTTCCGACAGGCGGGGGCCGCTCTCACGAGCAGTACTTC. Its protein is CASSQVPTGGGRSHEQYF.

The chain carries TRBV27 and TRBJ2-7; D gene ambiguous. Trimming cost V 4 bases and J 2 bases, with 12 bases left between them. Germline loops: CDR1 MNHEY, CDR2 SMNVEV (reference sequence). The CDR3 covers 14 residues. The DNA for the CDR3 is TGTGCCAGCAGTTCGGCAAGGAGCCCCTACGAGCAGTACTTC. Translating gives CASSSARSPYEQYF.